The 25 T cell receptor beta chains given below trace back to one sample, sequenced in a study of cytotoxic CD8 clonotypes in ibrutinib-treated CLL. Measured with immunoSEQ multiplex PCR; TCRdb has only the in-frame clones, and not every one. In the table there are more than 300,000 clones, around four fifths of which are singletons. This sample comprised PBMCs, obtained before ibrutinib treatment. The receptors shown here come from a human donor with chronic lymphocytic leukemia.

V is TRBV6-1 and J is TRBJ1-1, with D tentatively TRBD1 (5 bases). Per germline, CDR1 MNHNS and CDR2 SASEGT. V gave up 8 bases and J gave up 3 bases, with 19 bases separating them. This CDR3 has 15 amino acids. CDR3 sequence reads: CASGQLSVGYTEAFF. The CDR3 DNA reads TGTGCCAGCGGACAACTGTCGGTCGGTTACACTGAAGCTTTCTTT.

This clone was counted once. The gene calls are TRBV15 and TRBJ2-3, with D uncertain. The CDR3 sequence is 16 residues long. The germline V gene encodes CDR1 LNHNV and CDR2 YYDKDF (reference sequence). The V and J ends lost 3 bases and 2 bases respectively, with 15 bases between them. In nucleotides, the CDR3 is TGTGCCACCAGCAGGAGGACGCATCCCCTCACAGATACGCAGTATTTT. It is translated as CATSRRTHPLTDTQYF.

The CDR3 bases are TGTGCCTGGGCGCCAGGGGACCCCCGTGGAACGCAGTATTTT. It specifies CAWAPGDPRGTQYF. J is TRBJ2-3 and V is TRBV30; D might be TRBD1 (6 bases). The CDR3 sequence is 14 residues long. Germline V gene sequence: CDR1 GTSNPN, CDR2 SVGIG (reference sequence). Trimming shortened V by 5 bases and J by 9 bases, and 21 bases separated the two germline ends.

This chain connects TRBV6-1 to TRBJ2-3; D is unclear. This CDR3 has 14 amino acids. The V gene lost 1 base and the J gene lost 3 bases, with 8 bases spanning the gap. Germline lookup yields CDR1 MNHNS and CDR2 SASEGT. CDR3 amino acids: CASSEDLGTDTQYF. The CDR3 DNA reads TGTGCCAGCAGTGAAGATTTAGGGACAGATACGCAGTATTTT.

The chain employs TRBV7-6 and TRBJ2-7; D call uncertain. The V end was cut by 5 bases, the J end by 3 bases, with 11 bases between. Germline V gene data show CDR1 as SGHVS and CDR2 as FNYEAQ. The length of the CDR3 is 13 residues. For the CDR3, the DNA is TGTGCCAGCAGCCCCGTTGATGGCTACGAGCAGTACTTC. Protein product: CASSPVDGYEQYF.

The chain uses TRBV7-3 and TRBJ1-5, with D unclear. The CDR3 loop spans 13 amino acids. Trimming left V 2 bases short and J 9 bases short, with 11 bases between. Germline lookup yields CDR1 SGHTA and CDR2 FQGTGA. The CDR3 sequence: CASSLSGEGPQHF. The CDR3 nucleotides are TGTGCCAGCAGCTTATCGGGCGAGGGGCCCCAGCATTTT.

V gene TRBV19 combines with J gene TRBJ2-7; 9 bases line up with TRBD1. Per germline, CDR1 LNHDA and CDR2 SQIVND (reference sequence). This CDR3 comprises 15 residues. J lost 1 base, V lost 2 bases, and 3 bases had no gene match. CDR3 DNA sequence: TGTGCCAGTAGTATATCAGGGACAGGGTCCTACGAGCAGTACTTC. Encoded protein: CASSISGTGSYEQYF.

The CDR3 DNA sequence: TGTGCCAGCAGTTTAGCGGGCCTAGAGTTGGGCAACGAGCAGTACTTC. Its translation is CASSLAGLELGNEQYF. This chain uses TRBV27 with TRBJ2-7, with D possibly matching TRBD2 (5 bases). Germline loops: CDR1 MNHEY, CDR2 SMNVEV (reference sequence). The V end was cut by 2 bases, the J end by 5 bases, with 19 bases between. This CDR3 spans 16 amino acids.

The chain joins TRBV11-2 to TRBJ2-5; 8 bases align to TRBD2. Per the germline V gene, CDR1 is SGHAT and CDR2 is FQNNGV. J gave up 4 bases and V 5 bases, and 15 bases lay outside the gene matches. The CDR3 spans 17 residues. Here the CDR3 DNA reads TGTGCCAGCAGCCTCCTCGGGGGGGGTGGGCCAAGAGAGACCCAGTACTTC. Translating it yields CASSLLGGGGPRETQYF.

CDR3 in DNA: TGTGCCAGCAGCGTATCAGGGGTTATTTGGAATGAGCAGTTCTTC. Translating gives CASSVSGVIWNEQFF. The genes are TRBV9 and TRBJ2-1, with D maybe TRBD1 (6 bases). Trimming left V 1 base short and J 7 bases short, with 15 bases between. This CDR3 is built from 15 residues. Looked up from germline, CDR1 is SGDLS and CDR2 is YYNGEE.

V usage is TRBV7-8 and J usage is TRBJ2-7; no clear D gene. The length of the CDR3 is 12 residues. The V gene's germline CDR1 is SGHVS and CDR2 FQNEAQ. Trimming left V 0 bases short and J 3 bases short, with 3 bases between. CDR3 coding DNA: TGTGCCAGCAGCTTAGCGTTCTACGAGCAGTACTTC. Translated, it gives CASSLAFYEQYF.

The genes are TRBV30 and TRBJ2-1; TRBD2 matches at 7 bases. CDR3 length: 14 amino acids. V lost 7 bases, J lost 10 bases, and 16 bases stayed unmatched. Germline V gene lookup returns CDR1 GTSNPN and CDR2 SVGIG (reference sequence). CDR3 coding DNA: TGTGCCTTAATACTAGCGACCCGGGAAGGGGAGCAGTTCTTC. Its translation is CALILATREGEQFF.

The CDR3 protein is CASSRDQPTGEQFF. The CDR3 nucleotides are TGCGCCAGCAGCCGGGACCAGCCGACCGGTGAGCAGTTCTTC. The J gene is TRBJ2-1, the V gene TRBV10-1; D possibly uses TRBD1 or TRBD2 (5 bases each). The CDR3 covers 14 residues. V lost 6 bases and J 9 bases, leaving 18 bases between the germline ends. Germline V gene sequence: CDR1 WNHNN, CDR2 SYGVQD (reference sequence).

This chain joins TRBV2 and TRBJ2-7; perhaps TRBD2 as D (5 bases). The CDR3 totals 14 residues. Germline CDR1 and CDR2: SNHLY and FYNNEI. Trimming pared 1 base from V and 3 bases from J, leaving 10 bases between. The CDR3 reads CASSEGGQNYEQYF. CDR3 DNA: TGTGCCAGCAGTGAAGGAGGGCAGAACTACGAGCAGTACTTC.

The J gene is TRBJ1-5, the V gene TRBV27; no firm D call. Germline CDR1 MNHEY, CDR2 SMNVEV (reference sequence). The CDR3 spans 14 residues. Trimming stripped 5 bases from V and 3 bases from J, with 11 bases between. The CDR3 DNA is TGTGCCAGCAGTGAAAAGATCATCAATCAGCCCCAGCATTTT. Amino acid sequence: CASSEKIINQPQHF.

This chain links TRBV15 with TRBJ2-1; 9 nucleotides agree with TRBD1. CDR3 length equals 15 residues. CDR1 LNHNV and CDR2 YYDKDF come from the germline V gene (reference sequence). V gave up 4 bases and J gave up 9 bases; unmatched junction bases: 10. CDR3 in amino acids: CATSTPGQGGLEQFF. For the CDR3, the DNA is TGTGCCACCAGCACGCCGGGACAGGGAGGACTTGAGCAGTTCTTC.

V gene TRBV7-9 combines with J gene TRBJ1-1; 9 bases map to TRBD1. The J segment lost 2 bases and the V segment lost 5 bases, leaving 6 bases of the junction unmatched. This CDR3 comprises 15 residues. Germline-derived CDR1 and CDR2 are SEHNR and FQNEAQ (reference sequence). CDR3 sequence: CASSDPGQGNTEAFF. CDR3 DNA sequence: TGTGCCAGCAGCGACCCGGGACAGGGTAACACTGAAGCTTTCTTT.

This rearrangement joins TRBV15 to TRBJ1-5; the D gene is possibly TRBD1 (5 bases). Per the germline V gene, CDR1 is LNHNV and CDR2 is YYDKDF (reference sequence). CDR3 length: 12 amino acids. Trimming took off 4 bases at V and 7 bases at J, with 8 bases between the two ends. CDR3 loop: CATSKRDQPQHF. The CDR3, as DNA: TGTGCCACCAGCAAACGGGACCAGCCCCAGCATTTT.

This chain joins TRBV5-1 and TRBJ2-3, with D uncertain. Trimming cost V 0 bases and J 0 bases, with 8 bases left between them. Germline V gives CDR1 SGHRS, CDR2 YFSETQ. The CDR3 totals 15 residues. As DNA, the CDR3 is TGCGCCAGCAGCTTGGCCTCCAGGAGCACAGATACGCAGTATTTT. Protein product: CASSLASRSTDTQYF.

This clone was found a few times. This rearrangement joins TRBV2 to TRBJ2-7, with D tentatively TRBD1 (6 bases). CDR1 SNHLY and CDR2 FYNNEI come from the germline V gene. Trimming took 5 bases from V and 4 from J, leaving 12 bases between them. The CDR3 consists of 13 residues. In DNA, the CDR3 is TGTGCCAGCAGTCGCGGACAGAGATACGAGCAGTACTTC. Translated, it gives CASSRGQRYEQYF. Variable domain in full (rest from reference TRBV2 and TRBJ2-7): EPEVTQTPSHQVTQMGQEVILRCVPISNHLYFYWYRQILGQKVEFLVSFYNNEISEKSEIFDDQFSVERPDGSNFTLKIRSTKLEDSAMYFCASSRGQRYEQYFGPGTRLTVT.

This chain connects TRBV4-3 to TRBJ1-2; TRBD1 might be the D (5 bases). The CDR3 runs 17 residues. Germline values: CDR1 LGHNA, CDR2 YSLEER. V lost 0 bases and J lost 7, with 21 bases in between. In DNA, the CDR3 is TGCGCCAGCAGCCAAGATCTCCTCCTGGGGGGGTTATTTGGCTACACCTTC. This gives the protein CASSQDLLLGGLFGYTF.

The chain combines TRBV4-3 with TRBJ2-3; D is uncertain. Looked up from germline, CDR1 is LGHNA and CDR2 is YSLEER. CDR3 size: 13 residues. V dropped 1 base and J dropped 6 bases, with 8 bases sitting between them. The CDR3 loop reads CASSQVLLDTQYF. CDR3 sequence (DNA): TGCGCCAGCAGCCAAGTTCTCTTGGATACGCAGTATTTT.

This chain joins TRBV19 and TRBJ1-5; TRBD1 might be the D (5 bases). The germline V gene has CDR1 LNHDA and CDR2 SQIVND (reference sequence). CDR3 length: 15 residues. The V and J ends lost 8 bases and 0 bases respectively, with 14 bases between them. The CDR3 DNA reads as TGTGCCAGTCGACAGTTAGCTAATAGCAATCAGCCCCAGCATTTT. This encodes CASRQLANSNQPQHF. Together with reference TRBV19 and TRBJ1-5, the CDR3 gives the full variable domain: DGGITQSPKYLFRKEGQNVTLSCEQNLNHDAMYWYRQDPGQGLRLIYYSQIVNDFQKGDIAEGYSVSREKKESFPLTVTSAQKNPTAFYLCASRQLANSNQPQHFGDGTRLSIL.

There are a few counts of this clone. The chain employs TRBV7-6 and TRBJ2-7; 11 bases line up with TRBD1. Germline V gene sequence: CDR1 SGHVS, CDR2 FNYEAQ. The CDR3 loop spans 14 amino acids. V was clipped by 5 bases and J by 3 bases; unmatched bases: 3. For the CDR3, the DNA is TGTGCCAGCAGCCCCGGGACAGGGGGCTACGAGCAGTACTTC. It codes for CASSPGTGGYEQYF.

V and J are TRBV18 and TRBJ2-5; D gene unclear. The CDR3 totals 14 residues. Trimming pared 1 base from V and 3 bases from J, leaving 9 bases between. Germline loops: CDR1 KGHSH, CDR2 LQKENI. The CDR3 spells CASSPLGNEETQYF. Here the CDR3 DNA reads TGTGCCAGCTCACCACTGGGGAATGAAGAGACCCAGTACTTC.